The present T cell receptor (beta chain) was sequenced within a study of T cells in Graves' hyperthyroidism and ophthalmopathy (dated by TCRdb to between 2019 and 2020). Context from the whole study: Peripheral blood samples were taken at the time of initial diagnosis, prior to any treatment. TCR V-J signatures able to tell the groups apart were searched for in a discovery cohort of some 97 patients, of whom about 40 had Graves' ophthalmopathy and 55 to 65 had stable Graves' hyperthyroidism. The study also compared thyroid tissue and blood T-cell repertoires from about six Graves' hyperthyroidism patients. The 100 or so discovery patients were randomly split 7:3 into training and test sets. TCR Vbeta CDR3 sequencing of 130 to 150 peripheral blood samples (fewer than 45 ophthalmopathy, roughly 74 hyperthyroidism and approximately 17 progressor patients) is reported in the paper. After blood sampling, hyperthyroidism patients were treated with methimazole at a starting dose of 30 mg daily, and ophthalmopathy patients were treated with high-dose intravenous methylprednisolone. Prospective prediction of ophthalmopathy was tested in an independent validation cohort of fewer than 20 hyperthyroidism patients and some 17 patients who later progressed to ophthalmopathy. Study-wide findings and limitations: Ophthalmopathy was separated from stable hyperthyroidism by a 13 V-J signature model, with around 88% sensitivity and about 81% specificity obtained in cross-validation and 80%/75% obtained in testing. Sample size was not statistically predetermined, and blinding of investigators to group allocation was not performed. Most expanded thyroid clonotypes (frequency above 0.001) were also found in blood, which suggests that blood repertoires may mirror thyroid immune responses. In validation, the model predicted progression to ophthalmopathy with just under 71% sensitivity and approximately 72% specificity, a median of about 6 months before onset.

In the ophthalmopathy patients, disease was moderately to severely active, with a Clinical Activity Score of 3 or more, a NOSPECS grade of 4 or more, and a duration of less than 3 months. Any patient with an uncontrolled infection, another autoimmune disease, pregnancy or lactation was excluded. Diagnoses relied on clinical symptoms, serum thyroxine and TRAb, thyroid ultrasound and orbital computed tomography. PBMCs were isolated from 8 to 10 ml of fresh peripheral blood by Ficoll-Paque density gradient centrifugation. Total RNA was extracted with Trizol reagent, and quality was checked on an Agilent 2100 Bioanalyzer. This clonotype showed up many times. Its antigen has not been determined. Base qualities are not provided; no much larger clone lies one nucleotide away. Amplification of TCR beta CDR3 regions was carried out from RNA transcripts. The first round of RT-PCR for the TCR CDR3 was performed with the HTBI primer set and the Qiagen OneStep RT-PCR kit. A second multiplex PCR round built the libraries, followed by size selection and purification. Libraries were sequenced paired-end with 100 bp reads on an Illumina HiSeq2000. The authors' analysis ran thus. SOAPnuke was used to process the raw data, with reads discarded if the reads contained adapters or uncalled bases, had a mean Phred below 15, or lacked an exact constant-primer or identifier match. High-quality paired reads were merged using COPE v1.2.5, and each unique nucleotide sequence was defined as a clonotype. MiTCR v1.1 was used to align the clonotypes against IMGT TRBV, TRBD and TRBJ reference segments. Only V-J combinations with frequency above 0.0001, covering about 99% of repertoires, were analysed. A TCS score was defined as the ratio between F50 (clonal expansion) and ExV (chaos), using BLOSUM62-based TCRdist between CDR3 peptides within each V-J. Welch's t-statistics and random forest reduced 500 to 550 V-J features to under 15, which were used in a naive Bayes classifier (R e1071). The public reads were reanalyzed by TCRdb: fastp trimming at Q25, MiXCR alignment, in-frame beta chains only. Rows with one shared CDR3 protein collapse into an entry with the most common genes and DNA. V and J calls and clone size were set by TCRdb, not the authors. The sample yields roughly 350,000 distinct CDR3 sequences; around 13% were counted once. The ten largest clones represent 20% of the sample.

From cysteine to phenylalanine, the CDR3 is 15 amino acids long. The sequence is cut down to CDR3 DNA, 45 bases in frame from base 1. From V the trimming removes 5 bases and from J it removes 3 bases, while the gene matches leave 8 bases of the junction unaccounted for. The germline V gene (reference sequence) sets CDR1 to DFQATT and CDR2 to SNEGSKA. The chain is made from TRBV20-1 and TRBJ2-3; 10 central nucleotides agree with TRBD2. This clonotype was obtained from a woman aged 30 to 39 with Graves' ophthalmopathy. The material sequenced was blood. In nucleotide form, the sequence is TGCAGTGCTTCCCCACTAGCGGGGCTAACAGATACGCAGTATTTT. This gives the protein CSASPLAGLTDTQYF.